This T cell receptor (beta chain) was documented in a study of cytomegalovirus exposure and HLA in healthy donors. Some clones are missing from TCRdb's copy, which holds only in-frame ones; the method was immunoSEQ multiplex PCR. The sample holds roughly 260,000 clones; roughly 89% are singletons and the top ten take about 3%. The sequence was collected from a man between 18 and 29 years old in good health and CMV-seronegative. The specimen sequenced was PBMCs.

This CDR3 is CASTYRALSYGYTF. CDR3 bases: TGTGCCAGTACCTACAGGGCTTTGAGCTATGGCTACACCTTC. This rearrangement joins TRBV6-1 to TRBJ1-2; D perhaps matches TRBD1 (6 bases). Germline V lookup: CDR1 MNHNS, CDR2 SASEGT. CDR3 length equals 14 residues. Trimming cost V 9 bases and J 4 bases, with 18 bases left between them.